The 8 T cell receptor beta chains presented below share a single source sample, sequenced in a study of vaccination and CD4 T cells after COVID-19. What these receptors recognize is not known. An Oncomine TCR Beta short-read assay was used to sequence the DNA from cultured CD4+ T cells. TCRdb recomputed calls from the PCR reads with MiXCR, one row per CDR3 protein. This sample has more than 8,000 distinct CDR3 sequences, with about half found just once. Noted treatment: roughly 10-day PBMC culture with coronavirus spike peptide pools or control peptides (ViraFEST assay). The sequenced sample was CD4+ T cells from blood, cultured in vitro. The receptors were sampled from a human donor who had recovered from COVID-19.

The rearrangement joins TRBV10-3 to TRBJ1-2; D might be TRBD1 (6 bases). Germline V gene lookup returns CDR1 ENHRY and CDR2 SYGVKD. Deletions cut 3 bases from V and 5 bases from J, with 13 bases between. The CDR3 is made up of 14 amino acids. CDR3: CAISEFGQRYGYTF. The CDR3 coding sequence is TGTGCCATCAGTGAATTCGGACAGAGATATGGCTACACCTTC.

This clonotype has more than one count but fewer than ten. V and J are TRBV7-3 and TRBJ1-1; a possible D gene is TRBD1 (5 bases). V lost 1 base to trimming and J lost 3 bases, with 9 bases between them. Germline V CDR1 and CDR2: SGHTA, FQGTGA. CDR3 length equals 14 residues. CDR3 loop: CASSLNLGDTEAFF. The CDR3 region has the DNA TGTGCCAGCAGCTTAAACTTGGGGGACACTGAAGCTTTCTTT.

This clonotype was found a few times. This sequence joins TRBV7-9 and TRBJ1-6, with TRBD1 matching over 9 bases. Losses at the gene ends were 4 bases for V and 1 base for J; bases not matched to a gene: 5. The CDR3 is 17 residues long. Germline V CDR1 and CDR2: SEHNR, FQNEAQ (reference sequence). The CDR3 sequence is CASSSNRGPSYNSPLHF. In DNA form, the CDR3 reads TGTGCCAGCAGCTCCAACAGGGGGCCATCCTATAATTCACCCCTCCACTTT.

V and J are TRBV20-1 and TRBJ2-5; D is unresolved. V lost 6 bases to trimming and J lost 0 bases, with 11 bases between them. The CDR3 runs to 13 residues. Looked up from germline, CDR1 is DFQATT and CDR2 is SNEGSKA (reference sequence). The CDR3 sequence is CSARSDDQETQYF. DNA of the CDR3: TGCAGTGCCCGATCGGACGACCAAGAGACCCAGTACTTC.

The rearrangement uses TRBV6-2 or TRBV6-3 and TRBJ1-5; 10 bases line up with TRBD1. V shed 4 bases and J 0 bases; nucleotides not matched to a gene: 3. Looked up from germline, CDR1 is MNHEY and CDR2 is SVGEGT. This CDR3 has 16 amino acids. The CDR3 here is CASSFGTGVSNQPQHF. The DNA of the CDR3 is TGTGCCAGCAGTTTTGGGACAGGGGTTAGCAATCAGCCCCAGCATTTT.

The chain carries TRBV19 and TRBJ2-3; 14 nucleotides line up with TRBD2. The germline CDR1 and CDR2 sequences are LNHDA and SQIVND (reference sequence). J gave up 6 bases and V 3 bases, and 8 bases lay outside the gene matches. CDR3 length equals 17 residues. This CDR3 is CASSISGLAGAVDTQYF. The DNA for the CDR3 is TGTGCCAGTAGTATTTCGGGACTAGCGGGAGCTGTTGATACGCAGTATTTT.

The V and J genes are TRBV30 and TRBJ1-1; D is unresolved. CDR1 GTSNPN and CDR2 SVGIG come from the germline V gene (reference sequence). V gave up 3 bases and J gave up 3 bases, with 8 bases separating them. The CDR3 consists of 12 residues. The CDR3 DNA is TGTGCCTGGAGAAGGAAGTACACTGAAGCTTTCTTT. It is translated as CAWRRKYTEAFF. The entire variable domain, with the rest obtained from reference TRBV30 and TRBJ1-1, is as follows: SQTIHQWPATLVQPVGSPLSLECTVEGTSNPNLYWYRQAAGRGLQLLFYSVGIGQISSEVPQNLSASRPQDRQFILSSKKLLLSDSGFYLCAWRRKYTEAFFGQGTRLTVV.

The table lists this clonotype with a few counts. The genes are TRBV7-3 and TRBJ2-5; 9 bases agree with TRBD1. Germline V gene sequence: CDR1 SGHTA, CDR2 FQGTGA. J gave up 0 bases and V 5 bases, and 10 bases lay outside the gene matches. CDR3 length equals 17 residues. CDR3 region: CASSPGQGITYQETQYF. As DNA, the CDR3 is TGTGCCAGCAGCCCGGGACAGGGAATCACTTACCAAGAGACCCAGTACTTC.